The clone carrying this TCR beta chain was detected only a few times. The antigen remains undetermined. This sample is part of a study of CD8 T cells in ankylosing spondylitis. The CDR3 contains 19 residues. Germline loops: CDR1 SGHVS, CDR2 FQNEAQ. The V segment lost 5 bases and the J segment 3 bases; nucleotides outside the gene matches: 12. Using its own MiXCR run on the 5' RACE reads, TCRdb lists one record per CDR3 protein. This table has a few hundred thousand distinct CDR3 sequences, 15% to 20% appearing once. Study-level points and caveats: Ankylosing spondylitis blood seemed to carry a telltale TCR beta motif made of about 8 highly homologous variants. Earlier reports found some motif variants in synovial fluid and blood in reactive arthritis.

The source is a male donor with ankylosing spondylitis. What was sequenced was blood, either unsorted or a sorted T cell fraction (not recorded which). The chain is built from TRBV7-8 and TRBJ2-3, with 15 bases lining up with TRBD2. This CDR3 is CASSPPGLAGGVTTDTQYF. The DNA for the CDR3 is TGTGCCAGCAGCCCCCCCGGACTAGCGGGAGGGGTAACGACAGATACGCAGTATTTT.